Listed below are T cell receptor beta chains from one sample, sequenced in a study of blood T cell repertoires in COVID-19. Profiling relied on immunoSEQ multiplex PCR, and the TCRdb table lists in-frame clones only, not all of them. The sample shows around 190,000 clones, roughly four fifths of them seen only once. The sequencing input was peripheral blood. All receptors derive from a woman aged 65 to 85 with COVID-19, enrolled during active disease. CDR3s include the opening cysteine and the closing phenylalanine or tryptophan. The order of the fields is V gene, D gene, clone size, J gene, CDR3 DNA, CDR3 protein. A D gene is named only where the DNA matches it firmly. Part of the rows lack a size; the others show once, few, many or a class for expanded clones.

>TRBV6-2/TRBV6-3|NA|once|TRBJ1-5
TGTGCCAGCAGTCCAAGGAGAGTCAATCAGCCCCAGCATTTT
CASSPRRVNQPQHF
>TRBV7-2|TRBD1|NA|TRBJ2-5
TGTGCCAGCAGGTGGGACAGGGAGAGAGAGACCCAGTACTTC
CASRWDRERETQYF
>TRBV7-2|TRBD2|NA|TRBJ2-1
TGTGCCAGCAGCACTAGCCTAGCGGGGCCCGGCTACAATGAGCAGTTCTTC
CASSTSLAGPGYNEQFF
>TRBV6-5|NA|NA|TRBJ1-5
TGTGCCAGCAGTTCCGGGACATCCAATCAGCCCCAGCATTTT
CASSSGTSNQPQHF
>TRBV24-1|NA|NA|TRBJ2-7
TGTGCCACCCAGGACGGGGGAGCCTACGAGCAGTACTTC
CATQDGGAYEQYF
>TRBV28|TRBD1|few|TRBJ1-4
TGTGCCAGCGAATTGACAGGGGATGAAAAACTGTTTTTT
CASELTGDEKLFF
>TRBV11-1|NA|NA|TRBJ1-1
TGTGCCAGCAGCTTAACGATATTGGACAGAAAAGCTTTCTTT
CASSLTILDRKAFF
>TRBV29-1|TRBD2|NA|TRBJ2-1
TGCAGCGCCACCCCGGCTAGCGGGAGGGCCGGCAATGAGCAGTTCTTC
CSATPASGRAGNEQFF
>TRBV7-2|NA|NA|TRBJ2-3
TGTGCCAGCAGCTTAAACAGCAGGGGCACAGATACGCAGTATTTT
CASSLNSRGTDTQYF
>TRBV7-2|NA|NA|TRBJ1-1
TGTGCCAGCAGCTTCCGTTGGGGCGGGGGTGAAGCTTTCTTT
CASSFRWGGGEAFF
>TRBV6-4|NA|NA|TRBJ1-3
TGTGCCAGCCCGGGGGGAAACACCATATATTTT
CASPGGNTIYF
>TRBV30|NA|NA|TRBJ2-2
TGTGCCTGGAGTTTAAGGGACACGAACACCGGGGAGCTGTTTTTT
CAWSLRDTNTGELFF
>TRBV10-3|TRBD2|once|TRBJ2-1
TGTGCCATCAGCGGGACTAGCGAGGCCAATGAGCAGTTCTTC
CAISGTSEANEQFF
>TRBV5-1|NA|NA|TRBJ1-1
TGCGCCAGCAGCTTGGCCAAGAACACTGAAGCTTTCTTT
CASSLAKNTEAFF
>TRBV19|NA|NA|TRBJ1-1
TGTGCCAGTAGACGGGGGAGGGAAAACACTGAAGCTTTCTTT
CASRRGRENTEAFF
>TRBV28|NA|NA|TRBJ1-1
TGTGCCAGCAGAACAGGGAACACTGAAGCTTTCTTT
CASRTGNTEAFF
>TRBV24-1|NA|few|TRBJ2-7
TGTGCCACCAGTGATCCCCAAAGAGGTACCTACGAGCAGTACTTC
CATSDPQRGTYEQYF